The 14 T cell receptor beta chains below were found in one sample sequenced in a study of blood T cell repertoires in COVID-19. Some clones are missing from TCRdb's copy, which holds only in-frame ones; the method was immunoSEQ multiplex PCR. The sample records under 300,000 clones, around 86% being singletons. Sequences were obtained from peripheral blood. These receptors were collected from a woman between 70 and 85 years old with active or convalescent COVID-19.

As for this clone: In the same sample, other DNA sequences code for this CDR3. This chain connects TRBV4-3 to TRBJ1-4; D is undetermined. V was shortened by 3 bases and J by 0 bases, with 8 bases between the two germline ends. From germline, CDR1 is LGHNA and CDR2 YSLEER. There are 15 residues in the CDR3. DNA of the CDR3: TGCGCCAGCAGCCAGGAGTATGCAACTAATGAAAAACTGTTTTTT. It specifies CASSQEYATNEKLFF.

This chain connects TRBV9 to TRBJ1-5; weak D call: TRBD1 (5 bases). The V end lost 4 bases, the J end lost 1 base, and 9 bases lay between the germline ends. Germline assignment: CDR1 SGDLS and CDR2 YYNGEE. CDR3 size: 14 residues. The CDR3 is CASSQGHSNQPQHF. CDR3 nucleotide sequence: TGTGCCAGCAGCCAGGGTCACAGCAATCAGCCCCAGCATTTT.

This clone was seen a few times. This chain links TRBV10-3 with TRBJ1-6; 7 bases are shared with TRBD1. CDR1 is ENHRY, CDR2 SYGVKD, per germline. V dropped 4 bases and J dropped 2; count of bases not matched to a gene: 5. The CDR3 has 16 residues. The CDR3 spells CAISAQRGPYNSPLHF. The DNA of the CDR3 is TGTGCCATCAGTGCTCAGAGGGGGCCCTATAATTCACCCCTCCACTTT.

The table lists this clone with a few counts. The chain carries TRBV27 and TRBJ1-1, with D perhaps TRBD1 (5 bases). Germline V gene lookup returns CDR1 MNHEY and CDR2 SMNVEV (reference sequence). This CDR3 has 13 residues. V was pared by 3 bases and J by 5 bases, with 10 bases between. The CDR3 loop is CASSLTARTEAFF. The CDR3 DNA is TGTGCCAGCAGTTTGACAGCCCGGACTGAAGCTTTCTTT.

V and J are TRBV6-2 or TRBV6-3 and TRBJ2-7, with D hard to call. CDR3 length equals 12 residues. V was clipped by 5 bases and J by 4 bases, with 9 bases between them. In germline, CDR1 is MNHEY, CDR2 SVGEGT. The CDR3 loop is CASSLTAYEQYF. The CDR3 nucleotides read TGTGCCAGCAGTCTTACAGCTTACGAGCAGTACTTC.

The chain is built from TRBV7-2 and TRBJ1-6; 8 bases fit TRBD1. In germline, CDR1 is SGHTA, CDR2 FQGNSA. After removal of 1 base from V and 11 bases from J, the junction contained 13 bases not matched to a gene. CDR3 size: 17 residues. CDR3 residues: CASSLDFKTGERAPLHF. CDR3 DNA: TGTGCCAGCAGCTTAGATTTTAAGACAGGGGAGAGAGCACCCCTCCACTTT.

This chain uses TRBV6-5 with TRBJ1-1; a possible D gene is TRBD1 (5 bases). Germline lookup yields CDR1 MNHEY and CDR2 SVGAGI. The CDR3 contains 14 residues. V gave up 6 bases and J gave up 1 base, with 12 bases separating them. Here the CDR3 DNA reads TGTGCCAGCAGAGTCCGCGGGGGGAACACTGAAGCTTTCTTT. It codes for CASRVRGGNTEAFF.

CDR3 protein: CASSLFPGSNTEAFF. The CDR3, as DNA: TGTGCCAGCAGCTTATTCCCCGGGTCGAACACTGAAGCTTTCTTT. The J gene is TRBJ1-1, the V gene TRBV7-2; no definite D call. From germline, CDR1 is SGHTA and CDR2 FQGNSA. The CDR3 is made up of 15 amino acids. V was shortened by 2 bases and J by 1 base, with 11 bases between the two germline ends.

The V gene is TRBV7-2, the J gene TRBJ2-5; D may be TRBD2 (5 bases). Trimming removed 5 bases from V and 5 bases from J, with 18 bases in between. The CDR3 is 15 amino acids. Germline-derived CDR1 and CDR2 are SGHTA and FQGNSA. CDR3 coding DNA: TGTGCCAGCAGCGCCTCTGGGCTAGCAACCGAGACCCAGTACTTC. Amino acid sequence: CASSASGLATETQYF.

This chain uses TRBV4-2 with TRBJ1-1; 9 bases agree with TRBD1. CDR1 and CDR2 from the germline V gene are LGHNA and YNFKEQ. The CDR3 totals 15 residues. Unmatched junction bases numbered 12, after V lost 5 bases and J lost 8 bases. The CDR3 reads CASSASDRGRGEAFF. CDR3 in DNA: TGTGCCAGCAGCGCGTCCGACAGGGGGAGGGGGGAAGCTTTCTTT.

The V call is TRBV3-1 (or the pseudogene TRBV3-2), the J call TRBJ2-2; D is perhaps TRBD2 (6 bases). Germline lookup yields CDR1 LGHDT and CDR2 YNNKEL (reference sequence). The CDR3 contains 16 residues. Deletions cut 2 bases from V and 2 bases from J, with 12 bases between. The CDR3, as DNA: TGTGCCAGCAGCCAACGGCGGGGCGTAAACACCGGGGAGCTGTTTTTT. Its protein product is CASSQRRGVNTGELFF.

The rearrangement links TRBV7-2 to TRBJ2-2; 7 bases map to TRBD1. The CDR3 is 14 amino acids. The trim removed 6 bases at V and 4 bases at J, leaving 5 bases unmatched. Germline CDR1 SGHTA, CDR2 FQGNSA. This CDR3 is CASRRTGATGELFF. CDR3 in DNA: TGTGCCAGCAGACGAACAGGGGCCACCGGGGAGCTGTTTTTT.

The J gene is TRBJ1-2, the V gene TRBV6-6; 9 positions match TRBD1. V shed 2 bases and J 2 bases; nucleotides not matched to a gene: 0. The germline CDR1 and CDR2 sequences are MNHNY and SVGAGI (reference sequence). This CDR3 has 14 amino acids. The CDR3: CASSYGTGNYGYTF. In nucleotides, the CDR3 is TGTGCCAGCAGTTACGGGACAGGGAACTATGGCTACACCTTC.

This clone was recorded only once. This sequence joins TRBV7-8 and TRBJ1-1; 7 bases are a match to TRBD1. The CDR3 totals 14 residues. Per the germline V gene, CDR1 is SGHVS and CDR2 is FQNEAQ. V was clipped by 5 bases and J by 5 bases; unmatched bases: 8. In DNA form, the CDR3 reads TGTGCCAGCAGCACACAGGGGCCGCGGACTGAAGCTTTCTTT. This translates into CASSTQGPRTEAFF. Filled out from reference TRBV7-8 and TRBJ1-1, the complete variable domain reads GAGVSQSPRYKVAKRGQDVALRCDPISGHVSLFWYQQALGQGPEFLTYFQNEAQLDKSGLPSDRFFAERPEGSVSTLKIQRTQQEDSAVYLCASSTQGPRTEAFFGQGTRLTVV.